The rows below give T cell receptor beta chains drawn from one sample of a study of T cell repertoires in cytomegalovirus infection. One entry per CDR3 protein, called by TCRdb with MiXCR from the reads. Seen here are 290,000 or so distinct CDR3 sequences, roughly a quarter observed once, and the top ten hold 11% to 15%. Material for sequencing was PBMCs. The origin of the receptors is a human donor in good health (CMV status not recorded). Some clones in this sample may be carry-over from other donors' samples. Both conserved end residues are trimmed from each CDR3. A row's size may be missing; if present it is once, few, many or a size class.

TRBV19	TRBJ2-2	few	ASSSLAGAGELF
TRBV7-8	TRBJ2-2	once	AGGVNTGELF
TRBV29-1	TRBJ2-5	few	SVMVAGETQY
TRBV6-6	TRBJ1-6	few	ASAVTVRGSYNSPLH
TRBV7-9	TRBJ2-6	many	ASSLDTGANVLT
TRBV7-2	TRBJ1-5	few	ASSRMRDRGNQPQH
TRBV6-5	TRBJ2-7	.	ASRIKGSGEQY
TRBV7-6	TRBJ2-1	many	ASSLVGAGLGNEQF
TRBV15	TRBJ2-3	few	ATSRDSDTQY
TRBV7-2	TRBJ1-1	.	ASSHRQGSNTEAF
TRBV6-4	TRBJ1-4	.	ASSVTVREKLF
TRBV27	TRBJ2-7	.	ASTRLTGTAYSYEQY
TRBV28	TRBJ2-7	few	ASSRMTYEQY
TRBV2	TRBJ1-2	.	ASSVGQGGYGYT
TRBV20-1	TRBJ2-1	.	SVEPPFSRLSYNEQF